Below are 29 T cell receptor beta chains sequenced from a single sample in a study of T cells in Graves' hyperthyroidism and ophthalmopathy. The TCR beta CDR3 regions underwent amplification using RNA transcripts as the source. TCR CDR3 regions were first amplified by RT-PCR with HTBI primers. In TCRdb, the multiplex PCR reads were re-called with MiXCR into one record per CDR3 protein. The table has some 490,000 distinct CDR3 sequences, around 16% seen once; the top ten hold about 29%. The sample comprised blood. Source of these receptors: a woman in her twenties or thirties with Graves' ophthalmopathy.

This clonotype was seen a handful of times. V and J are TRBV19 and TRBJ2-6; D could derive from TRBD1 or TRBD2 (5 bases each). Germline lookup yields CDR1 LNHDA and CDR2 SQIVND (reference sequence). CDR3 size: 16 residues. The V and J ends lost 5 bases and 0 bases respectively, with 11 bases between them. CDR3 amino acids: CASSWDASSGANVLTF. DNA of the CDR3: TGTGCCAGTAGTTGGGACGCGAGCTCTGGGGCCAACGTCCTGACTTTC.

The table lists this clonotype with a few counts. The chain carries TRBV20-1 and TRBJ2-1; 7 bases fit TRBD2. The germline CDR1 and CDR2 sequences are DFQATT and SNEGSKA (reference sequence). The CDR3 is made up of 12 amino acids. V lost 3 bases and J lost 10; bases outside the gene matches: 6. The DNA for the CDR3 is TGCAGTGCTAGCCGCGCGGGGGACGAGCAGTTCTTC. Amino acid sequence: CSASRAGDEQFF.

This clonotype occurred many times. The V gene is TRBV7-9, the J gene TRBJ2-7; tentative D call: TRBD2 (6 bases). This CDR3 is 16 amino acids long. The V gene's germline CDR1 is SEHNR and CDR2 FQNEAQ (reference sequence). Trimming shortened V by 6 bases and J by 5 bases, and 23 bases separated the two germline ends. For the CDR3, the DNA is TGTGCCAGCAGTATATCCGGAGCGGGCAGGTACCACGAGCAGTACTTC. Amino acids: CASSISGAGRYHEQYF.

The rearrangement uses TRBV20-1 and TRBJ2-2, with TRBD2 as a possible D gene (7 bases). In germline, CDR1 is DFQATT, CDR2 SNEGSKA (reference sequence). Trimming took 3 bases from V and 6 from J, leaving 17 bases between them. CDR3 size: 15 residues. The chain's CDR3 is CSASRGGGDAGELFF. The CDR3 nucleotides are TGCAGTGCTAGTAGAGGGGGGGGGGATGCCGGGGAGCTGTTTTTT.

This clonotype appeared a few times. The chain joins TRBV4-3 to TRBJ1-1; D possibly corresponds to TRBD1 (5 bases). Trimming cost V 4 bases and J 5 bases, with 23 bases left between them. The germline CDR1 and CDR2 sequences are LGHNA and YSLEER. The CDR3 has 17 amino acids. The CDR3 loop reads CASSPENPRTRRTEAFF. Here the CDR3 DNA reads TGCGCCAGCAGCCCAGAGAACCCCAGGACAAGGAGGACTGAAGCTTTCTTT.

This clonotype was seen a few times. V is TRBV5-1 and J is TRBJ1-6; 9 bases map to TRBD1. CDR3 length: 17 amino acids. V dropped 3 bases and J dropped 6; count of bases not matched to a gene: 10. Germline V gene lookup returns CDR1 SGHRS and CDR2 YFSETQ. The CDR3 DNA reads as TGCGCCAGCAGCTCCGTCCTGGGGGACAGGGCTAATTCACCCCTCCACTTT. This codes for CASSSVLGDRANSPLHF.

This chain connects TRBV4-1 to TRBJ2-5; maybe TRBD1 (6 bases). Germline assignment: CDR1 MGHRA and CDR2 YSYEKL. CDR3 length: 17 residues. The ends were cut back, 1 base at V and 4 bases at J, with 19 bases in the middle. The CDR3 spells CASSQGQGPTLGETQYF. The CDR3 coding sequence is TGCGCCAGCAGCCAAGGGCAGGGGCCCACCTTAGGAGAGACCCAGTACTTC.

This clonotype was seen many times. The gene calls are TRBV6-2 or TRBV6-3 and TRBJ1-5, with no clear D. The CDR3 consists of 15 residues. The germline CDR1 and CDR2 sequences are MNHEY and SVGEGT. Trimming left V 8 bases short and J 0 bases short, with 14 bases between. The CDR3 DNA is TGTGCCAGCGAAAGGGTCGGCAATAGCAATCAGCCCCAGCATTTT. It yields the protein CASERVGNSNQPQHF.

This clonotype was seen at least ten times. The V gene is TRBV6-1, the J gene TRBJ1-5; D gene uncertain. The V end lost 3 bases, the J end lost 0 bases, and 6 bases lay between the germline ends. Germline V lookup: CDR1 MNHNS, CDR2 SASEGT. CDR3 length: 14 amino acids. CDR3 in DNA: TGTGCCAGCAGTGAGGTGACTAGCAATCAGCCCCAGCATTTT. Its protein is CASSEVTSNQPQHF.

This clonotype was counted many times. The rearrangement links TRBV18 to TRBJ2-5; 8 positions agree with TRBD2. The CDR3 has 16 residues. J gave up 7 bases and V 3 bases, and 13 bases lay outside the gene matches. The germline CDR1 and CDR2 sequences are KGHSH and LQKENI. The CDR3 sequence is CASSPVSSGSVVTQYF. The CDR3 region has the DNA TGTGCCAGCTCACCCGTCTCCAGCGGGAGTGTAGTGACCCAGTACTTC.

The J gene is TRBJ2-7, the V gene TRBV27; 8 positions match TRBD1. With 5 bases clipped from V and 2 bases from J, the junction kept 20 bases outside the gene matches. Germline assignment: CDR1 MNHEY and CDR2 SMNVEV (reference sequence). CDR3 size: 19 residues. CDR3 protein: CASSLTGTGRIWATYEQYF. The CDR3 nucleotides read TGTGCCAGCAGTCTCACCGGGACAGGCAGAATTTGGGCGACCTACGAGCAGTACTTC.

This clonotype showed up just a few times. The rearrangement joins TRBV7-6 to TRBJ2-7, with D perhaps TRBD1 (6 bases). V was pared by 1 base and J by 3 bases, with 10 bases between. Germline V CDR1 and CDR2: SGHVS, FNYEAQ. The CDR3 is 14 residues long. The CDR3 loop is CASSLEQGLYEQYF. CDR3 nucleotides: TGTGCCAGCAGCTTAGAACAGGGTCTCTACGAGCAGTACTTC.

This clonotype was counted only a few times. The rearrangement links TRBV11-2 to TRBJ2-7, with D perhaps TRBD2 (5 bases). Deletions cut 0 bases from V and 9 bases from J, with 9 bases between. CDR1 and CDR2 from the germline V gene are SGHAT and FQNNGV. The CDR3 runs to 12 residues. The CDR3 DNA reads as TGTGCCAGCAGCTTAGAGACGGGGTTGCAGTACTTC. The encoded protein is CASSLETGLQYF.

This clonotype was observed a few times. The chain employs TRBV20-1 and TRBJ2-1, with D perhaps TRBD2 (5 bases). This CDR3 comprises 16 residues. The V end lost 3 bases, the J end lost 0 bases, and 15 bases lay between the germline ends. Germline V gene sequence: CDR1 DFQATT, CDR2 SNEGSKA (reference sequence). As DNA, the CDR3 is TGCAGTGCTAGGGCTAGCCGGGCAAGCTCCTACAATGAGCAGTTCTTC. Amino acids: CSARASRASSYNEQFF.

Concerning this clonotype: A much bigger clone sits one base away, suggesting this may be a read error. The rearrangement joins TRBV30 to TRBJ1-2, with 7 bases that match TRBD1. V was clipped by 2 bases and J by 6 bases; unmatched bases: 3. CDR1 and CDR2 (germline): GTSNPN, SVGIG (reference sequence). The length of the CDR3 is 12 residues. The DNA of the CDR3 is TGTGCCTGGAGTCTGACAGGGAATGGCTACACCTTC. Translating it yields CAWSLTGNGYTF. The complete variable domain, with remaining parts taken from reference TRBV30 and TRBJ1-2, reads SQTIHQWPATLVQPVGSPLSLECTVEGTSNPNLYWYRQAAGRGLQLLFYSVGIGQISSEVPQNLSASRPQDRQFILSSKKLLLSDSGFYLCAWSLTGNGYTFGSGTRLTVV.

This clonotype has just a few counts. The rearrangement uses TRBV4-2 and TRBJ2-1, with 10 positions matching TRBD2. The V and J ends lost 3 bases and 8 bases, in that order; junction bases with no gene match: 7. Germline lookup yields CDR1 LGHNA and CDR2 YNFKEQ. The CDR3 length is 15 residues. The CDR3 DNA follows: TGTGCCAGCAGCCACCTAGCGGGAGAGGGGGATGAGCAGTTCTTC. Protein product: CASSHLAGEGDEQFF.

The chain has TRBV19 and TRBJ2-3; tentative D call: TRBD1 (5 bases). With 2 bases removed from V and 10 bases from J, the gap between germline ends came to 19 bases. Germline V gene lookup returns CDR1 LNHDA and CDR2 SQIVND (reference sequence). The CDR3 totals 15 residues. The CDR3 DNA follows: TGTGCCAGTAGTATACAGCAGGGTCCTAACATGCCGCAGTATTTT. It is translated as CASSIQQGPNMPQYF. The whole variable domain, filled in from reference TRBV19 and TRBJ2-3, reads DGGITQSPKYLFRKEGQNVTLSCEQNLNHDAMYWYRQDPGQGLRLIYYSQIVNDFQKGDIAEGYSVSREKKESFPLTVTSAQKNPTAFYLCASSIQQGPNMPQYFGPGTRLTVL.

This clonotype has just a few counts. This chain links TRBV7-2 with TRBJ2-7, with TRBD2 matching over 10 bases. Germline lookup yields CDR1 SGHTA and CDR2 FQGNSA. With V trimmed by 5 bases and J by 4 bases, 11 bases remained unmatched. This CDR3 is built from 16 residues. The CDR3 spells CASSLGPAGGPYEQYF. CDR3 DNA: TGTGCCAGCAGCCTAGGACCAGCGGGAGGGCCTTACGAGCAGTACTTC.

At least ten counts were recorded for this clonotype. V usage is TRBV30 and J usage is TRBJ1-2, with D tentatively TRBD1 (6 bases). Germline values: CDR1 GTSNPN, CDR2 SVGIG (reference sequence). V shed 5 bases and J shed 3 bases, with 16 bases lying between them. The CDR3 covers 14 residues. CDR3 amino acids: CAWSPDRGYYGYTF. In DNA form, the CDR3 reads TGTGCCTGGTCCCCGGACAGAGGTTACTATGGCTACACCTTC.

There are a few counts of this clonotype. One junction end disagrees with the germline gene, perhaps due to a read error. The chain carries TRBV6-1 and TRBJ2-5, with 7 positions matching TRBD2. CDR1 MNHNS and CDR2 SASEGT come from the germline V gene. The CDR3 has 15 amino acids. This chain's CDR3 is CASSGGTGGEETQHF. The CDR3 DNA reads as TGTGCCAGCAGTGGGGGGACGGGGGGAGAAGAGACCCAGCACTTC.

This clonotype has at least ten counts. The chain couples TRBV27 to TRBJ2-5; D perhaps matches TRBD2 (5 bases). Germline V gene sequence: CDR1 MNHEY, CDR2 SMNVEV (reference sequence). This CDR3 is built from 14 residues. Trimming shortened V by 10 bases and J by 4 bases, and 19 bases separated the two germline ends. For the CDR3, the DNA is TGTGCCACCTCCGTGGACTCCTATCGAGAGACCCAGTACTTC. Translation gives CATSVDSYRETQYF.

This clonotype has at least ten counts. This sequence joins TRBV28 and TRBJ2-7; 8 bases map to TRBD1. V shed 5 bases and J 4 bases; nucleotides not matched to a gene: 16. The CDR3 spans 17 residues. Germline V gene data show CDR1 as MDHEN and CDR2 as SYDVKM. The CDR3 coding sequence is TGTGCCAGCAGTGGCAGGGGGCCGAGGGGTCGGGTATACGAGCAGTACTTC. Translating it yields CASSGRGPRGRVYEQYF.

This clonotype was recorded a few times. The rearrangement links TRBV4-2 to TRBJ2-1, with 12 bases identical to TRBD2. Germline trimming cut 1 base from V and 9 bases from J; bases unmatched to any gene: 4. This CDR3 has 15 amino acids. From germline, CDR1 is LGHNA and CDR2 YNFKEQ. In nucleotides, the CDR3 is TGTGCCAGCAGCCAAGGACTAGCGGGAGCAGGTGAGCAGTTCTTC. Amino acids: CASSQGLAGAGEQFF.

This clonotype was detected ten times or more. The CDR3 bases are TGTGCCAGCAGTCATGGGACAGGGGCAGAGACCCAGTACTTC. Residues: CASSHGTGAETQYF. The rearrangement joins TRBV6-2 or TRBV6-3 to TRBJ2-5; 10 positions match TRBD1. CDR1 is MNHEY, CDR2 SVGEGT, per germline. This CDR3 is built from 14 residues. V gave up 5 bases and J gave up 4 bases; unmatched junction bases: 4.

In regard to this clonotype: This may be a read error: a much more frequent sequence differs by one nucleotide. The rearrangement uses TRBV30 and TRBJ1-4; D call uncertain. Germline V gene sequence: CDR1 GTSNPN, CDR2 SVGIG (reference sequence). The CDR3 length is 16 residues. The V end was cut by 0 bases, the J end by 0 bases, with 11 bases between. The CDR3 is CAWSVYPLSTNEKLFF. DNA of the CDR3: TGTGCCTGGAGTGTTTATCCACTGTCAACTAATGAAAAACTGTTTTTT.

V is TRBV6-1 and J is TRBJ2-7; 9 bases line up with TRBD2. The ends lost 7 bases at V and 5 bases at J; junction bases unmatched: 9. CDR3 size: 14 residues. Germline V gene data show CDR1 as MNHNS and CDR2 as SASEGT. The chain's CDR3 is CASIGSGRSHEQYF. CDR3 DNA sequence: TGTGCCAGCATTGGGAGCGGGAGGTCTCACGAGCAGTACTTC.

The rearrangement joins TRBV4-1 to TRBJ2-7, with TRBD2 identical over 7 bases. V dropped 2 bases and J dropped 1; count of bases not matched to a gene: 11. This CDR3 is 17 amino acids long. Germline V lookup: CDR1 MGHRA, CDR2 YSYEKL. The CDR3 nucleotides are TGCGCCAGCAGCCAATGGGGAAAGGGAGCGGGGTCCTACGAGCAGTACTTC. Encoded protein: CASSQWGKGAGSYEQYF.

This clonotype came up many times. The chain uses TRBV5-1 and TRBJ1-1; 8 bases match TRBD1. V dropped 5 bases and J dropped 1; count of bases not matched to a gene: 4. In germline, CDR1 is SGHRS, CDR2 YFSETQ. The CDR3 is made up of 14 amino acids. Written as DNA, the CDR3 is TGCGCCAGCAGACAGGGACAGGCGAACACTGAAGCTTTCTTT. It yields the protein CASRQGQANTEAFF.

CDR3 DNA sequence: TGTGCCATCAGTGAGGCTAGCGGGAATACGCAGTATTTT. It codes for CAISEASGNTQYF. The chain uses TRBV10-3 and TRBJ2-3; 9 bases fit TRBD2. CDR1 is ENHRY and CDR2 is SYGVKD in the germline V gene. The J segment lost 7 bases and the V segment lost 2 bases, leaving 1 base of the junction unmatched. This CDR3 is built from 13 residues.